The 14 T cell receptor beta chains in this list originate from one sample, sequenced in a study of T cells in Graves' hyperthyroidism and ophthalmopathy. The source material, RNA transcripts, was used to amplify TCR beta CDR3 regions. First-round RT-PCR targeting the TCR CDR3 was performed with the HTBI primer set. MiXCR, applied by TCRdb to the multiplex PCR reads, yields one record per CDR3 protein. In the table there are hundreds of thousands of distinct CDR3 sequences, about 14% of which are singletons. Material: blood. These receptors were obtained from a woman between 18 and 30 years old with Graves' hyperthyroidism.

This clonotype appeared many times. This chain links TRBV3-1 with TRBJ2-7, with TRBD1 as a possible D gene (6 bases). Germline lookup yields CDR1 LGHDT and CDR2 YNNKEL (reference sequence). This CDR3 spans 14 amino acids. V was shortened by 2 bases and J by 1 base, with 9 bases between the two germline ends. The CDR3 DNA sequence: TGTGCCAGCAGCCAAAGGGGGAATTCCTACGAGCAGTACTTC. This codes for CASSQRGNSYEQYF.

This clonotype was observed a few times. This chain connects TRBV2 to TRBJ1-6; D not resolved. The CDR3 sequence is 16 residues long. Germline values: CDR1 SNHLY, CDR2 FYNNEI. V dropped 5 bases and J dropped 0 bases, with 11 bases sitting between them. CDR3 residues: CASSQRAASYNSPLHF. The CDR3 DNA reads TGTGCCAGCAGTCAACGGGCAGCCTCCTATAATTCACCCCTCCACTTT.

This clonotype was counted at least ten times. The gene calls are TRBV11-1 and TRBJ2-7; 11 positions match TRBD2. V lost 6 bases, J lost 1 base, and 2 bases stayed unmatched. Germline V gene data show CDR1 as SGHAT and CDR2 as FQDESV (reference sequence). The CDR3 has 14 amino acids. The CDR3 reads CASRGLAASYEQYF. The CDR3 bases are TGTGCCAGCAGGGGACTAGCGGCTTCCTACGAGCAGTACTTC. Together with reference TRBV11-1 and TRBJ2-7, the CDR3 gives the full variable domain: EAEVAQSPRYKITEKSQAVAFWCDPISGHATLYWYRQILGQGPELLVQFQDESVVDDSQLPKDRFSAERLKGVDSTLKIQPAELGDSAMYLCASRGLAASYEQYFGPGTRLTVT.

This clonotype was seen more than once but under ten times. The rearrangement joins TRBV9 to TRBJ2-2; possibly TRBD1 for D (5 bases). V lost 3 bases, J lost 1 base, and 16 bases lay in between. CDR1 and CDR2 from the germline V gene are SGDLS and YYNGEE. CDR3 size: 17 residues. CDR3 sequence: CASSEPLTERNTGELFF. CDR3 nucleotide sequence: TGTGCCAGCAGCGAGCCTCTGACAGAAAGGAACACCGGGGAGCTGTTTTTT.

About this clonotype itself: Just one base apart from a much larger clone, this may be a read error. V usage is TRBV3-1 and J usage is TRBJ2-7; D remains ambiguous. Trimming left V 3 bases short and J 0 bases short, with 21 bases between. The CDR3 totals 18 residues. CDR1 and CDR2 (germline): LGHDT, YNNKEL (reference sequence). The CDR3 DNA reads TGTGCCAGCAGCCAGGATGCCCCTCAAGAGGTGCTCTCCTACGAGCAGTACTTC. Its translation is CASSQDAPQEVLSYEQYF.

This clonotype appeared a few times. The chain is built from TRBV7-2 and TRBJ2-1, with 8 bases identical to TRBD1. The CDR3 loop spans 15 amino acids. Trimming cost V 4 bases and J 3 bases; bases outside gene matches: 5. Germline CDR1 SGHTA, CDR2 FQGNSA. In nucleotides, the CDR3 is TGTGCCAGCAGCTCCCGGGACAGGATCTACAATGAGCAGTTCTTC. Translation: CASSSRDRIYNEQFF.

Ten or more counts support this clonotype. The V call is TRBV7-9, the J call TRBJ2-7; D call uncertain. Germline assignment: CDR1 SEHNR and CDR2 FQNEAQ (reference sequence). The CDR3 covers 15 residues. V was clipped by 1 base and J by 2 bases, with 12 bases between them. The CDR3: CASSLEGSRAYEQYF. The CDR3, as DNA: TGTGCCAGCAGCTTAGAGGGAAGCCGTGCCTACGAGCAGTACTTC.

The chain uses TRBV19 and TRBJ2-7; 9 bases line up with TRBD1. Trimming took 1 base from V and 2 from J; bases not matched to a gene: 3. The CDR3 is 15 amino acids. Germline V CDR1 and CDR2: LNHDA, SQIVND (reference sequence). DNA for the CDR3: TGTGCCAGTAGTATAGCTAGGACAGGGGCCTACGAGCAGTACTTC. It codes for CASSIARTGAYEQYF.

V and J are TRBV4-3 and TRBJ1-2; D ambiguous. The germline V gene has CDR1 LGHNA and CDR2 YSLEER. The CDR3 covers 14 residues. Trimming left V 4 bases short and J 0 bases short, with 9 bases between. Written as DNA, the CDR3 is TGCGCCAGCAGCCGTAGGGCGGCTAACTATGGCTACACCTTC. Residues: CASSRRAANYGYTF.

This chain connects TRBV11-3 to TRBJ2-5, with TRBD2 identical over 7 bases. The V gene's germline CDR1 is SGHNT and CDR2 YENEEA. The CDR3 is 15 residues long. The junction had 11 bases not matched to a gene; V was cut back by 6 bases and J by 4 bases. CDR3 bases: TGTGCCAGCAGTCGGGACTACCCCGGGGTAGAGACCCAGTACTTC. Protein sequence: CASSRDYPGVETQYF.

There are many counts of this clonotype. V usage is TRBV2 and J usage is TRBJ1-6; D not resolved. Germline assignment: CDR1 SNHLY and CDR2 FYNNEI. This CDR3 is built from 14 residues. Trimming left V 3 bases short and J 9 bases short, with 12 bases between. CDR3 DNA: TGTGCCAGCAGTGAGTTCATGGGCGGTTCACCCCTCCACTTT. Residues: CASSEFMGGSPLHF.

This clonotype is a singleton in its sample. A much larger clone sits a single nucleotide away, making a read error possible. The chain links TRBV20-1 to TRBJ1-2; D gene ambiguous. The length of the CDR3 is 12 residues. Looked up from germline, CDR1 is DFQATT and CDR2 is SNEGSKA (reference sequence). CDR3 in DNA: TGCAGTGCTAACAACATTAACTATGGCTGCACCTTC. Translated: CSANNINYGCTF.

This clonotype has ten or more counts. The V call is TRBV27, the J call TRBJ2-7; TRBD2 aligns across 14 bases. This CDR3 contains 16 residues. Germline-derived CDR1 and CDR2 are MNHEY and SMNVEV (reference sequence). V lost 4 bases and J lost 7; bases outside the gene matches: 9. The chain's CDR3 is CASSSPGLAGEEEQYF. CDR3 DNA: TGTGCCAGCAGTTCTCCGGGACTAGCGGGAGAGGAAGAGCAGTACTTC.

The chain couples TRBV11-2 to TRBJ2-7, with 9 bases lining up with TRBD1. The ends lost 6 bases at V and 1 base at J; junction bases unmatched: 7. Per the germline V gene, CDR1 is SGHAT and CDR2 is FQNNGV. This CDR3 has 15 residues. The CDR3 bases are TGTGCCAGCAGTACCGGGACAGGGAGGTCCTACGAGCAGTACTTC. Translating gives CASSTGTGRSYEQYF.